This T cell receptor (beta chain) was sequenced for a study of T cells after yellow fever vaccination. Background on the study: Some fractions had low cell numbers, and these were prepared with SMART-Seq v4 Ultra Low Input.

The study made its TCR cDNA through 5'RACE template switching. That step introduced a universal primer site along with UMIs. TCRdb used MiXCR to reprocess the 5' RACE reads, holding one entry per CDR3 protein. The profile shows about 320,000 distinct CDR3 sequences, 3.5% to 4.5% of them singletons. This clonotype was observed at least ten times. What it binds is unknown. Broader study findings: Some clonotypes were seen in both the CD4 and the CD8 compartments. These made up a small share and likely arose from convergent recombination. Primary-vaccination clones mostly resurfaced post-booster (nearly 97% CD4, around 88% CD8).

CDR3 length: 17 amino acids. V lost 0 bases, J lost 6 bases, and 21 bases lay in between. The germline CDR1 and CDR2 sequences are LGHDT and YNNKEL (reference sequence). This clonotype originated in a man between 18 and 35 years old who received the YFV17D yellow fever vaccine. The source was PBMCs, collected 15 days after the yellow fever booster vaccination. The chain uses TRBV3-1 and TRBJ2-7; D gene uncertain. The CDR3 loop is CASSQEKIGLPPSEQYF. CDR3 nucleotide sequence: TGTGCCAGCAGCCAAGAGAAGATTGGTCTTCCTCCCTCCGAGCAGTACTTC.